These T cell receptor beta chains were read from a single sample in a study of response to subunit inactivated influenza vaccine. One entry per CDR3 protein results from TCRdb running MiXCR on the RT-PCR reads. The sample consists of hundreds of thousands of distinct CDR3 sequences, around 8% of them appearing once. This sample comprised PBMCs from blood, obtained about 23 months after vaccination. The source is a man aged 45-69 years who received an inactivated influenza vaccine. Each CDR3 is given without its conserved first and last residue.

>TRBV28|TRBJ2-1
ASSFRLAETYNEQF
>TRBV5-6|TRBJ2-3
ASSSEGRLDTQY
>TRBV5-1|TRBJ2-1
ASSGGTGVLYNEQF
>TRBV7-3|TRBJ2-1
ASSRQGEEQF
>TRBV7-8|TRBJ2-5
ASSLVWVSETQY
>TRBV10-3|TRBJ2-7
AISGTGYYEQY
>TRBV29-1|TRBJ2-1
SVEVLVAGVGNNEQF
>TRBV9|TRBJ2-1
ASSSSGTSLPNEQF
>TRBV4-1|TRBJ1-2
ASSHEGLNYGYT
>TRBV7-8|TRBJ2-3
ASSLDQGRADTQY
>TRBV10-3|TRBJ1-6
AISDLRQHLH
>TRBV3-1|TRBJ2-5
ASSPYPTGAEETQY
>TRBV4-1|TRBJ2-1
ASSLWRGGEQF
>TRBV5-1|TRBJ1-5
ASSPGDYSFQPQH
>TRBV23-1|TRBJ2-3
ASSQYGSIDTQY
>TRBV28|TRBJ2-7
ASSYPARGTGAYEQY
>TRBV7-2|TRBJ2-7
ASSKGRGLDEQY
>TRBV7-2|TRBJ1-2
ASSAAGRFNGYT
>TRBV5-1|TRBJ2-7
ASSFRAGGLAGTNEQY
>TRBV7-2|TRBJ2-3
ASRLAGHTDTQY
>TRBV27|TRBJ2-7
ASSLSAAATFGVYEQY
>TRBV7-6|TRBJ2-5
ASSSLSQETQY
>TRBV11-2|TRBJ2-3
ASSLDRVAAPDTQY
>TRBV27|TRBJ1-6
ASSGTDYYNSPLH
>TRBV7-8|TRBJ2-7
ASSPLGAGATYEQY
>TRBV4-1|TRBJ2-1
ASSQQASGSYNEQF
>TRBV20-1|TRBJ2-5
SARPPRAQETQY
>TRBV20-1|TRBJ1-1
SVPRQLMNTEAF
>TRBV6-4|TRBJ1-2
ASSDSGLGGYT
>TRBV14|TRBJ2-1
ASSPPGLAWNEQF
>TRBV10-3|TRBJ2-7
AISESWSPEQY
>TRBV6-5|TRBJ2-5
ASSYGRDFQETQY
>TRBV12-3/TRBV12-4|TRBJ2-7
ASSIFWTSGNDEQY
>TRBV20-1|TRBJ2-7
SARKRGGAYEQY
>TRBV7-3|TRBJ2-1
ASSLQGAFYNEQF
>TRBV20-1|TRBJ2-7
SATPGHRASYEQY
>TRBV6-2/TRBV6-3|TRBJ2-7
ASSTTSPYEQY
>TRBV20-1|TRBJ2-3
SARLRLAGSTDTQY
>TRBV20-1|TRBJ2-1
SARGQAVHYNEQF
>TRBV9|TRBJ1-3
ASSDHDIFGNTIY
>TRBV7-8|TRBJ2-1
ASSYRTYNEQF
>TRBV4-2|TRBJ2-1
ASSQVRGSEAEQF
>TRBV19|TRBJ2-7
ASRSLAGEVHEQY
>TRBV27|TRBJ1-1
ASSRWGTEAF
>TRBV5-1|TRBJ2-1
ASSYSAGGRNEQF
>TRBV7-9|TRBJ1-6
ASSLDLAGASSPLH
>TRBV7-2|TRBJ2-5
ASSPPPLETQY
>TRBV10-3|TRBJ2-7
AISEGAGQGYEQY
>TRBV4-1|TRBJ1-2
ASSQIRDPNGYT
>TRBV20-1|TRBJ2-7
SGRGGHEQY
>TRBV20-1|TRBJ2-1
SGDRGWNEQF
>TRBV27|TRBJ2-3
ASSFLSGRALGTQY
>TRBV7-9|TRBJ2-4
ASSLDSSGGNIQY
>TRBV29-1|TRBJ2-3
SVLRDEASTDTQY
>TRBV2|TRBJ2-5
ASSKQLAGVETQY
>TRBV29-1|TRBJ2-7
SVALRAYEQY
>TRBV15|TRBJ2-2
ATSRTGRLTGELF